These T cell receptor beta chains were read from a single sample in a study of T cell changes during pregnancy in multiple sclerosis. Using immunoSEQ multiplex PCR, the repertoire was profiled, and TCRdb retains in-frame clones only, with some absent. The repertoire holds around 36,000 clones, with over 75% as singletons. This sample comprised CD8+ T cells from peripheral blood mononuclear cells, obtained before pregnancy. These receptors all come from a female donor with multiple sclerosis, enrolled in a pregnancy study. CDR3s include the opening cysteine and the closing phenylalanine or tryptophan. The order of the fields is D gene, V gene, J gene, CDR3 length, clone size, CDR3 protein, CDR3 DNA. The D gene is left open where the match is weak. Some rows have no size entry. The others give once, few or many, or a class for an expanded clone.

d_call: TRBD1
v_call: TRBV7-8
j_call: TRBJ2-1
cdr3_length: 16
clone_size: once
cdr3_aa: CASSLPGTASYNEQFF
cdr3_nt: TGTGCCAGCAGCTTACCCGGGACAGCCTCCTACAATGAGCAGTTCTTC

d_call: TRBD2
v_call: TRBV29-1
j_call: TRBJ2-3
cdr3_length: 13
clone_size: -
cdr3_aa: CSVEAGGPDTQYF
cdr3_nt: TGCAGCGTTGAGGCGGGAGGGCCGGATACGCAGTATTTT

d_call: TRBD1
v_call: TRBV7-9
j_call: TRBJ2-1
cdr3_length: 16
clone_size: -
cdr3_aa: CASSFLEGATYNEQFF
cdr3_nt: TGTGCCAGCAGCTTTCTAGAGGGGGCAACCTACAATGAGCAGTTCTTC

d_call: -
v_call: TRBV28
j_call: TRBJ2-2
cdr3_length: 11
clone_size: -
cdr3_aa: CASSLARELFF
cdr3_nt: TGTGCCAGCAGTTTGGCCCGGGAGCTGTTTTTT

d_call: TRBD1
v_call: TRBV7-9
j_call: TRBJ1-3
cdr3_length: 16
clone_size: -
cdr3_aa: CASSLGTGGVGNTIYF
cdr3_nt: TGTGCCAGCAGCTTGGGGACAGGGGGCGTAGGAAACACCATATATTTT

d_call: TRBD2
v_call: TRBV19
j_call: TRBJ2-2
cdr3_length: 17
clone_size: once
cdr3_aa: CASSIGLAGVYTGELFF
cdr3_nt: TGTGCCAGTAGTATCGGTCTAGCGGGAGTTTACACCGGGGAGCTGTTTTTT

d_call: TRBD2
v_call: TRBV11-2
j_call: TRBJ2-3
cdr3_length: 17
clone_size: -
cdr3_aa: CASSPGRGTPGTDTQYF
cdr3_nt: TGTGCCAGCAGCCCAGGGAGGGGTACGCCAGGCACAGATACGCAGTATTTT

d_call: -
v_call: TRBV2
j_call: TRBJ2-7
cdr3_length: 14
clone_size: -
cdr3_aa: CASSGSQERQGLDF
cdr3_nt: TGTGCCAGCAGTGGAAGTCAGGAACGTCAGGGTCTGGACTTC

d_call: -
v_call: TRBV5-6
j_call: TRBJ2-7
cdr3_length: 14
clone_size: -
cdr3_aa: CASRGGGRLYEQYF
cdr3_nt: TGTGCCAGCAGGGGCGGAGGCAGGCTCTACGAGCAGTACTTC

d_call: TRBD1
v_call: TRBV18
j_call: TRBJ2-3
cdr3_length: 15
clone_size: -
cdr3_aa: CASSPRDRGLDTQYF
cdr3_nt: TGTGCCAGCTCACCCCGGGACAGGGGATTAGATACGCAGTATTTT